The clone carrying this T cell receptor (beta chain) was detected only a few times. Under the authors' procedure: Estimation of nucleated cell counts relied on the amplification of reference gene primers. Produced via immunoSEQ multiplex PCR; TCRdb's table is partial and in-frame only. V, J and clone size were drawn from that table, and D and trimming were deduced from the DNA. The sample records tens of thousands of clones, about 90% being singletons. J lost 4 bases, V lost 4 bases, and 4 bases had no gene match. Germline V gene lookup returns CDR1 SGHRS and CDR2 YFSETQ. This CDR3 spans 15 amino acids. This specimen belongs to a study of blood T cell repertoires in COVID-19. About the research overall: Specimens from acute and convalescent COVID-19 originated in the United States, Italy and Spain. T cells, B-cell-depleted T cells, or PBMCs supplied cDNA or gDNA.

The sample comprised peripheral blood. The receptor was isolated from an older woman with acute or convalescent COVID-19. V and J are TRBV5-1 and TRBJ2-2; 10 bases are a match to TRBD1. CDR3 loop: CASSGDRGPTGELFF. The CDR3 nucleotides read TGCGCCAGCAGCGGAGACAGGGGGCCCACCGGGGAGCTGTTTTTT.